This T cell receptor beta chain was identified during a study of read filtering for tumor transcriptome and immune sequencing. At the level of the study: Transcriptome libraries were built from DNase-treated RNA. Study-level findings and limits: This fraction held mixed bone marrow immune cells after CD138-negative sorting. IR-seq and RNA-seq agreed better without single-read clonotypes.

In this sample, this clonotype turned up many times. Antigen: not known. The CDR3 extends over 12 amino acids. Germline CDR1 SGHNT, CDR2 YYREEE (reference sequence). The V and J ends lost 3 bases and 5 bases respectively, with 6 bases between them. Molecular barcoded adaptors covering alpha/delta and beta/gamma chains were used on 400 ng RNA. TCRdb reprocessed the reads via MiXCR and lists one record per CDR3 protein. The sample contains fewer than 90,000 distinct CDR3 sequences, around 12% of which appear only once. The chain couples TRBV5-4 to TRBJ1-5; D gene unclear. The sample taken for sequencing was a population of CD138-negative cells sorted from bone marrow. This TCR came from a donor aged 40 or older with multiple myeloma. The CDR3 DNA is TGTGCCAGCAGCTCCGACGATCAGCCCCAGCATTTT. The encoded protein is CASSSDDQPQHF.